What follows is one T cell receptor beta chain and its context. This sample stems from a study of monozygotic twins with inflammatory bowel disease. The CDR3 loop spans 17 amino acids. CDR1 is SGHRS and CDR2 is YFSETQ in the germline V gene. The template switching step added UMIs that contained a 6-nucleotide sample barcode. TCRdb reanalyzed the 5' RACE reads and collapses them to one entry per CDR3 protein, without DNA. The sample totals about 210,000 distinct CDR3 sequences. The receptor was derived from a human donor with ulcerative colitis or Crohn's disease, or a healthy co-twin of an affected twin (not recorded which). The sequenced sample was blood. The genes are TRBV5-1 and TRBJ2-3; TCRdb reports TRBD2, a call that lacks DNA to check it against. This chain's CDR3 is CASRSTPGLAMADTQYF.